This T cell receptor (beta chain) was identified during a study of CD8 T cells in ankylosing spondylitis. Study-wide results and caveats: A motif of 7 to 9 highly homologous TCR beta variants was seen as apparently characteristic of ankylosing spondylitis blood. According to the report, clones linked to the disease were significantly enriched in matched synovial fluid samples taken from ankylosing spondylitis patients.

About this clonotype: What it binds is not known.

Trimming removed 0 bases from V and 3 bases from J; junction bases left unmatched: 6. This CDR3 is built from 16 residues. Germline loops: CDR1 MGHRA, CDR2 YSYEKL. Library preparation for TCR beta used quantitative 5'-RACE with molecular barcodes. TCRdb fed the 5' RACE reads into MiXCR, producing one record per CDR3 protein. The sample lists about 340,000 distinct CDR3 sequences; approximately 15% were seen once. The TCR sequence derives from a male donor with ankylosing spondylitis or in good health (not recorded which). Sequencing input: blood, either unsorted or a sorted T cell fraction (not recorded which). The chain recombines TRBV4-1 with TRBJ2-5; 8 bases are shared with TRBD2. CDR3: CASSQEGPGGEETQYF. The CDR3, as DNA: TGCGCCAGCAGCCAAGAAGGGCCGGGAGGGGAAGAGACCCAGTACTTC.